This T cell receptor beta chain was sequenced in a study of shared clonotypes between healthy human individuals. A deep-level run was used for the assay. The table came from immunoSEQ multiplex PCR; TCRdb's copy has only in-frame clones and leaves some out. The table has 2 million to 2.5 million clones, around 93% seen once. Trimming stripped 1 base from V and 2 bases from J, with 8 bases between. CDR1 is MNHEY and CDR2 is SMNVEV in the germline V gene (reference sequence). The CDR3 spans 14 residues. The chain recombines TRBV27 with TRBJ1-2, with a weak D call TRBD1 (5 bases). The origin of this receptor is a man younger than 35 in good health. Some clones in this sample may be carry-over from other donors' samples. What was sequenced was naive CD4+ T cells from PBMCs. The sample's subset: CD45RA+ positively selected. This CDR3 is CASSLFDRNYGYTF. For the CDR3, the DNA is TGTGCCAGCAGTTTATTTGACAGAAACTATGGCTACACCTTC.